Listed here are 22 T cell receptor beta chains from one sample, sequenced in a study of blood T cell repertoires in COVID-19. Sequencing used immunoSEQ multiplex PCR; TCRdb keeps in-frame clones, though not all of them. The table has around 140,000 clones, about 72% seen once. Sample: peripheral blood. Receptors originate from a woman aged 70 to 79 with acute or convalescent COVID-19.

The chain recombines TRBV10-3 with TRBJ1-1; D is uncertain. CDR3 size: 14 residues. Germline CDR1 is ENHRY and CDR2 is SYGVKD. Trimming took off 6 bases at V and 3 bases at J, with 14 bases between the two ends. CDR3 sequence reads: CAIRAARGDTEAFF. The CDR3 region has the DNA TGTGCCATCAGGGCCGCCCGGGGAGACACTGAAGCTTTCTTT.

This chain uses TRBV19 with TRBJ1-1; possible D gene TRBD1, 5 bases. Looked up from germline, CDR1 is LNHDA and CDR2 is SQIVND (reference sequence). This CDR3 comprises 12 residues. Trimming took off 1 base at V and 7 bases at J, with 7 bases between the two ends. As DNA, the CDR3 is TGTGCCAGTAGTATAGTTAGGGGTGAAGCTTTCTTT. It specifies CASSIVRGEAFF.

V and J are TRBV24-1 and TRBJ2-1; weak D call: TRBD1 (6 bases). This CDR3 contains 14 residues. CDR1 and CDR2 from the germline V gene are KGHDR and SFDVKD. The V gene lost 0 bases and the J gene lost 6 bases, with 8 bases spanning the gap. The CDR3 DNA is TGTGCCACCAGTGATTTGCACAGGGCCAATGAGCAGTTCTTC. It translates to CATSDLHRANEQFF.

The J gene is TRBJ2-2, the V gene TRBV28; tentative D call: TRBD1 (6 bases). The germline V gene has CDR1 MDHEN and CDR2 SYDVKM. V was cut by 6 bases and J by 1 base, with 9 bases left in between. The CDR3 sequence is 14 residues long. This CDR3 reads CASRLGQNTGELFF. The CDR3 region has the DNA TGTGCCAGCAGGCTGGGACAGAACACCGGGGAGCTGTTTTTT.

This chain connects TRBV28 to TRBJ1-5, with D maybe TRBD1 (6 bases). V dropped 2 bases and J dropped 8 bases, with 16 bases sitting between them. Germline V gene data show CDR1 as MDHEN and CDR2 as SYDVKM. This CDR3 is 15 amino acids long. CDR3 DNA sequence: TGTGCCAGCAGTTTAATACAGGGAATAAGTGAGCCCCAGCATTTT. Amino acids: CASSLIQGISEPQHF.

In its sample, this clone was seen a few times. V is TRBV7-9 and J is TRBJ2-3, with a weak D call TRBD1 (6 bases). Germline CDR1 reads SEHNR; CDR2 reads FQNEAQ (reference sequence). V lost 1 base, J lost 4 bases, and 12 bases lay in between. This CDR3 region has 15 residues. This chain's CDR3 is CASSLVGTYPDTQYF. As DNA, the CDR3 is TGTGCCAGCAGCTTAGTTGGGACATATCCAGATACGCAGTATTTT.

The gene calls are TRBV3-1 (or the pseudogene TRBV3-2) and TRBJ2-7; 8 bases line up with TRBD1. V gave up 1 base and J gave up 6 bases; unmatched junction bases: 11. The CDR3 length is 16 residues. In germline, CDR1 is LGHDT, CDR2 YNNKEL (reference sequence). CDR3 sequence: CASSQAPQGARSEQYF. In nucleotides, the CDR3 is TGTGCCAGCAGCCAAGCCCCTCAGGGGGCGAGGAGCGAGCAGTACTTC.

This clone was counted a single time. V is TRBV25-1 and J is TRBJ2-7; 10 bases line up with TRBD1. V dropped 6 bases and J dropped 1; count of bases not matched to a gene: 6. Germline V gene lookup returns CDR1 MGHDK and CDR2 SYGVNS. This CDR3 has 15 amino acids. The DNA for the CDR3 is TGTGCCAGCAGCCCGGGACAGGGGATTTCCTACGAGCAGTACTTC. Amino acid sequence: CASSPGQGISYEQYF.

The CDR3 is CASSTGVENSPLHF. The CDR3 nucleotides read TGCGCCAGCAGCACAGGGGTAGAAAATTCACCCCTCCACTTT. The rearrangement uses TRBV5-1 and TRBJ1-6; TRBD1 agrees at 7 bases. With 4 bases clipped from V and 7 bases from J, the junction kept 5 bases outside the gene matches. Looked up from germline, CDR1 is SGHRS and CDR2 is YFSETQ. The CDR3 contains 14 residues.

V gene TRBV13 combines with J gene TRBJ1-1, with 9 bases identical to TRBD1. V trimming: 5 bases; J trimming: 2 bases; junction bases outside the gene matches: 3. CDR3 size: 14 residues. Germline V gives CDR1 PRHDT, CDR2 FYEKMQ (reference sequence). CDR3 protein: CASSVGQGNTEAFF. The CDR3 nucleotides are TGTGCCAGCAGCGTGGGACAGGGAAACACTGAAGCTTTCTTT.

The chain uses TRBV11-2 and TRBJ2-3; 12 positions match TRBD2. The CDR3 covers 18 residues. The germline V gene encodes CDR1 SGHAT and CDR2 FQNNGV. With 2 bases clipped from V and 3 bases from J, the junction kept 9 bases outside the gene matches. This chain's CDR3 is CASSLRLAGELRTDTQYF. In DNA, the CDR3 is TGTGCCAGCAGCTTAAGACTAGCGGGGGAACTTCGGACAGATACGCAGTATTTT.

In its sample, this clone was seen a few times. The chain recombines TRBV7-2 with TRBJ2-5, with a tentative D call TRBD2 (7 bases). Per the germline V gene, CDR1 is SGHTA and CDR2 is FQGNSA. The CDR3 length is 14 residues. Trimming shortened V by 1 base and J by 9 bases, and 15 bases separated the two germline ends. CDR3 sequence (DNA): TGTGCCAGCAGCTTAGGGGGGGGCCCCTGGGCCCAGTACTTC. This encodes CASSLGGGPWAQYF.

The chain recombines TRBV30 with TRBJ2-2; D is possibly TRBD1 (5 bases). The ends were cut back, 3 bases at V and 5 bases at J, with 10 bases in the middle. This CDR3 contains 13 residues. Per the germline V gene, CDR1 is GTSNPN and CDR2 is SVGIG (reference sequence). In DNA, the CDR3 is TGTGCCTGGAGAGTAGGGGTAACCGGGGAGCTGTTTTTT. Protein product: CAWRVGVTGELFF.

This clone was found a few times. The chain couples TRBV11-3 to TRBJ2-3; 11 positions agree with TRBD2. This CDR3 spans 16 amino acids. Germline V gene data show CDR1 as SGHNT and CDR2 as YENEEA. V dropped 5 bases and J dropped 6; count of bases not matched to a gene: 10. The DNA for the CDR3 is TGTGCCAGCAGCATAAGTAGCGGGGGGGCCTCCGATACGCAGTATTTT. Encoded protein: CASSISSGGASDTQYF.

The rearrangement links TRBV6-2 or TRBV6-3 to TRBJ2-3; 7 bases line up with TRBD1. The CDR3 consists of 16 residues. J lost 3 bases, V lost 2 bases, and 8 bases had no gene match. Germline V lookup: CDR1 MNHEY, CDR2 SVGEGT. The CDR3 DNA sequence: TGTGCCAGCAGTTACCCACAGGGGACCCTTACAGATACGCAGTATTTT. It encodes CASSYPQGTLTDTQYF.

This sequence joins TRBV15 and TRBJ1-2, with D perhaps TRBD1 (6 bases). Germline V gene sequence: CDR1 LNHNV, CDR2 YYDKDF (reference sequence). Trimming stripped 3 bases from V and 2 bases from J, with 16 bases between. CDR3 length: 16 residues. This CDR3 is CATSSRLGTKNYGYTF. The CDR3 DNA follows: TGTGCCACCAGCAGCCGTCTGGGGACAAAGAACTATGGCTACACCTTC.

In DNA form, the CDR3 reads TGTGCCTGGAGTGCCGGGACAGGGACCTACGAGCAGTACTTC. It yields the protein CAWSAGTGTYEQYF. The chain uses TRBV30 and TRBJ2-7, with 9 bases matching TRBD1. Germline CDR1 and CDR2: GTSNPN and SVGIG (reference sequence). CDR3 length: 14 amino acids. The junction had 3 bases not matched to a gene; V was cut back by 1 base and J by 2 bases.

Notes on this clone: The same CDR3 also results from other DNA sequences found in this sample. The chain employs TRBV30 and TRBJ1-2; possibly TRBD1 for D (5 bases). Trimming removed 5 bases from V and 8 bases from J, with 15 bases in between. CDR3 length equals 12 residues. Germline CDR1 and CDR2: GTSNPN and SVGIG (reference sequence). The CDR3 reads CAWWVGAGGYTF. The CDR3 DNA follows: TGTGCCTGGTGGGTTGGGGCGGGGGGCTACACCTTC. The full variable domain, its missing parts supplied by reference TRBV30 and TRBJ1-2, is SQTIHQWPATLVQPVGSPLSLECTVEGTSNPNLYWYRQAAGRGLQLLFYSVGIGQISSEVPQNLSASRPQDRQFILSSKKLLLSDSGFYLCAWWVGAGGYTFGSGTRLTVV.

The V gene is TRBV7-2, the J gene TRBJ1-2, with D possibly being TRBD1 (5 bases). CDR3 length: 15 amino acids. Trimming took 1 base from V and 7 from J, leaving 16 bases between them. Germline loops: CDR1 SGHTA, CDR2 FQGNSA. DNA for the CDR3: TGTGCCAGCAGCTTAGTTGGTCAGGGAACCTCTGGCTACACCTTC. It specifies CASSLVGQGTSGYTF. The full variable domain, its missing parts supplied by reference TRBV7-2 and TRBJ1-2, is GAGVSQSPSNKVTEKGKDVELRCDPISGHTALYWYRQSLGQGLEFLIYFQGNSAPDKSGLPSDRFSAERTGGSVSTLTIQRTQQEDSAVYLCASSLVGQGTSGYTFGSGTRLTVV.

The rearrangement uses TRBV5-1 and TRBJ2-5; 9 bases align to TRBD2. V was clipped by 4 bases and J by 4 bases; unmatched bases: 11. CDR3 length equals 16 residues. Germline V gene lookup returns CDR1 SGHRS and CDR2 YFSETQ. CDR3 amino acids: CASSPGGLAGGETQYF. The DNA of the CDR3 is TGCGCCAGCAGCCCCGGGGGACTAGCTGGGGGAGAGACCCAGTACTTC.

CDR3 DNA sequence: TGTGCCAGCAGCGACACCCCACACGGAGATCTTAACTATGGCTACACCTTC. This sequence encodes CASSDTPHGDLNYGYTF. This chain uses TRBV9 with TRBJ1-2; D not resolved. Trimming took 3 bases from V and 1 from J, leaving 19 bases between them. Germline V gene data show CDR1 as SGDLS and CDR2 as YYNGEE. The CDR3 extends over 17 amino acids.

The genes are TRBV10-1 and TRBJ2-3; 7 bases agree with TRBD1. CDR1 and CDR2 from the germline V gene are WNHNN and SYGVQD (reference sequence). The CDR3 is made up of 15 amino acids. J lost 4 bases, V lost 3 bases, and 7 bases had no gene match. In nucleotides, the CDR3 is TGCGCCAGCAGTGACCCGACAGGGTACGCAGATACGCAGTATTTT. This codes for CASSDPTGYADTQYF.